This note documents a single T cell receptor beta chain sequence. The junction had 5 bases not matched to a gene; V was cut back by 3 bases and J by 6 bases. CDR3 length equals 14 residues. Germline V gives CDR1 SGHNT, CDR2 YYREEE (reference sequence). This sample was taken from a study of T cell changes during pregnancy in multiple sclerosis. Clones were sequenced by immunoSEQ multiplex PCR, and TCRdb holds only the in-frame ones, with some missing. Found here are some 60,000 clones, 90% of them singletons; the top ten hold around 2.1%. The chain recombines TRBV5-4 with TRBJ2-4; TRBD1 agrees at 8 bases. This clonotype was obtained from a female donor in good health, enrolled as a control in a pregnancy study. The sample consisted of peripheral blood, taken in the first trimester of pregnancy. The CDR3 coding sequence is TGTGCCAGCAGCTCGGCAGGGGGCTCAAACATTCAGTACTTC. Its protein product is CASSSAGGSNIQYF. The variable domain in full, completed from reference TRBV5-4 and TRBJ2-4, reads ETGVTQSPTHLIKTRGQQVTLRCSSQSGHNTVSWYQQALGQGPQFIFQYYREEENGRGNFPPRFSGLQFPNYSSELNVNALELDDSALYLCASSSAGGSNIQYFGAGTRLSVL.